This TCR beta chain was sequenced for a study of T cells in Graves' hyperthyroidism and ophthalmopathy. The CDR3 covers 16 residues. V dropped 3 bases and J dropped 7 bases, with 24 bases sitting between them. Germline V gene lookup returns CDR1 DFQATT and CDR2 SNEGSKA (reference sequence). Amplification of TCR beta CDR3 regions used RNA as the template. The HTBI primer set drove a first-round RT-PCR of the TCR CDR3. From the multiplex PCR reads, TCRdb called clonotypes with MiXCR, one entry per CDR3 protein. The sample lists a few hundred thousand distinct CDR3 sequences, around a fifth occurring once. This clonotype showed up many times.

The receptor's source is a woman aged 50 to 65 with Graves' hyperthyroidism. The V gene is TRBV20-1, the J gene TRBJ1-1; possibly TRBD1 for D (5 bases). Input material: blood. This CDR3 reads CSASWPRGWAFDEAFF. For the CDR3, the DNA is TGCAGTGCTAGTTGGCCCCGGGGGTGGGCCTTTGATGAAGCTTTCTTT.